Listed here are 29 T cell receptor beta chains from one sample, sequenced in a study of blood T cells in healthy people across ages. PCR was performed a second time for roughly 7 to 11 cycles using a sample-barcoded 5' primer and a J-beta primer mix. Using its own MiXCR run on the 5' RACE reads, TCRdb lists one record per CDR3 protein. In the table there are around 870,000 distinct CDR3 sequences, 25% to 30% of which are singletons. Sequencing input: blood. The receptors were gathered from a woman older than 75 in good health.

In its sample, this clonotype was seen many times. The chain recombines TRBV7-2 with TRBJ1-5; weak D call: TRBD1 (5 bases). Trimming removed 2 bases at V and 4 bases at J, with 12 bases between. Germline V gene data show CDR1 as SGHTA and CDR2 as FQGNSA. This CDR3 region has 15 residues. CDR3 sequence (DNA): TGTGCCAGCAGCTTAACGGGACTCAGAAATCAGCCCCAGCATTTT. It codes for CASSLTGLRNQPQHF.

This clonotype was counted between two and nine times. Possible read error: a much larger clone is one base away. The gene calls are TRBV5-1 and TRBJ1-2; D is uncertain. The CDR3 has 13 amino acids. Germline CDR1 is SGHRS and CDR2 is YFSETQ. V was trimmed by 0 bases and J by 6 bases, leaving 9 bases between them. The CDR3 here is CASSLDGGDGYTF. The CDR3 DNA follows: TGCGCCAGCAGCTTGGATGGCGGCGATGGCTACACCTTC.

This clonotype appeared many times. The V call is TRBV12-3 or TRBV12-4, the J call TRBJ1-4; D ambiguous. The CDR3 is 14 residues long. V was cut by 2 bases and J by 8 bases, with 12 bases left in between. The CDR3 DNA follows: TGTGCCAGCAGTTTAACCGGGAAGAGGGAAAAACTGTTTTTT. It encodes CASSLTGKREKLFF.

This clonotype was counted ten times or more. V gene TRBV28 combines with J gene TRBJ2-6; D not resolved. Looked up from germline, CDR1 is MDHEN and CDR2 is SYDVKM. The CDR3 spans 11 residues. V was clipped by 6 bases and J by 6 bases, with 3 bases between them. CDR3 loop: CASSLANVLTF. CDR3 in DNA: TGTGCCAGCAGCCTGGCCAACGTCCTGACTTTC. Filled out from reference TRBV28 and TRBJ2-6, the complete variable domain reads DVKVTQSSRYLVKRTGEKVFLECVQDMDHENMFWYRQDPGLGLRLIYFSYDVKMKEKGDIPEGYSVSREKKERFSLILESASTNQTSMYLCASSLANVLTFGAGSRLTVL.

The chain links TRBV10-3 to TRBJ2-1; 10 bases line up with TRBD2. The tail of the sequence fits TRBJ2-7 better, so the J call may be wrong. This CDR3 comprises 14 residues. CDR1 is ENHRY, CDR2 SYGVKD, per germline. CDR3 nucleotide sequence: TGTGCCATCAGGCTAGCGGGGGAGATCAATGAGCAGTACTTC. This codes for CAIRLAGEINEQYF.

As regards this clonotype: It may be a read error: a sequence one base away is much more abundant. V gene TRBV7-2 combines with J gene TRBJ2-5; unclear D gene. The CDR3 loop spans 12 amino acids. Germline V gene lookup returns CDR1 SGHTA and CDR2 FQGNSA. Trimming removed 1 base at V and 9 bases at J, with 9 bases between. This CDR3 reads CASSLVLQAQYF. CDR3 DNA: TGTGCCAGCAGCTTAGTTTTGCAGGCCCAGTACTTC.

This clonotype was seen ten or more times. The rearrangement links TRBV3-1 to TRBJ1-2; D unresolved. In germline, CDR1 is LGHDT, CDR2 YNNKEL (reference sequence). The CDR3 sequence is 14 residues long. The V and J ends lost 4 bases and 3 bases respectively, with 12 bases between them. The CDR3 loop is CASSLSINDYGYTF. CDR3 sequence (DNA): TGTGCCAGCAGCCTCTCAATTAACGACTATGGCTACACCTTC.

The gene calls are TRBV20-1 and TRBJ1-1; D uncertain. The germline V gene has CDR1 DFQATT and CDR2 SNEGSKA (reference sequence). With 3 bases removed from V and 11 bases from J, the gap between germline ends came to 16 bases. CDR3 length equals 12 residues. CDR3 coding DNA: TGCAGTGCTAGGGGATCCGGGGAGGCGGCTTTCTTT. Its translation: CSARGSGEAAFF.

This clonotype was recorded at least ten times. This chain joins TRBV4-1 and TRBJ2-7, with unresolved D. The CDR3 is 13 residues long. Germline CDR1 MGHRA, CDR2 YSYEKL. Trimming removed 0 bases at V and 9 bases at J, with 12 bases between. CDR3 in DNA: TGCGCCAGCAGCCAAGAAAAGCTTTTTGGGCAGTACTTC. Translated, it gives CASSQEKLFGQYF.

This clonotype came up a few times. The rearrangement links TRBV29-1 to TRBJ2-1, with 7 bases fitting TRBD1. There are 13 residues in the CDR3. The junction had 9 bases not matched to a gene; V was cut back by 6 bases and J by 7 bases. The germline CDR1 and CDR2 sequences are SQVTM and ANQGSEA. CDR3 region: CSVSSPTGNEQFF. For the CDR3, the DNA is TGCAGCGTCAGCTCCCCGACAGGGAATGAGCAGTTCTTC.

This clonotype was detected ten times or more. The V gene is TRBV7-9, the J gene TRBJ1-2, with 9 bases identical to TRBD1. The CDR3 extends over 15 amino acids. The germline V gene encodes CDR1 SEHNR and CDR2 FQNEAQ (reference sequence). V was clipped by 3 bases and J by 4 bases; unmatched bases: 6. CDR3: CASSLGTGYSYGYTF. CDR3 bases: TGTGCCAGCAGCTTGGGGACAGGGTACAGCTATGGCTACACCTTC. Full variable domain (rest looked up from reference TRBV7-9 and TRBJ1-2): DTGVSQNPRHKITKRGQNVTFRCDPISEHNRLYWYRQTLGQGPEFLTYFQNEAQLEKSRLLSDRFSAERPKGSFSTLEIQRTEQGDSAMYLCASSLGTGYSYGYTFGSGTRLTVV.

This clonotype was counted a few times. The chain uses TRBV5-1 and TRBJ2-7, with D unclear. V shed 0 bases and J shed 0 bases, with 10 bases lying between them. The germline V gene has CDR1 SGHRS and CDR2 YFSETQ. This CDR3 has 15 residues. The CDR3 region is CASSLVSRSSYEQYF. The CDR3 DNA reads TGCGCCAGCAGCTTGGTATCCAGGAGCTCCTACGAGCAGTACTTC.

V and J are TRBV2 and TRBJ1-5, with D uncertain. V was pared by 4 bases and J by 10 bases, with 8 bases between. Germline loops: CDR1 SNHLY, CDR2 FYNNEI. The CDR3 is 11 amino acids. The CDR3 sequence is CASSAGYPQHF. In nucleotides, the CDR3 is TGTGCCAGCAGTGCTGGATACCCCCAGCATTTT.

At least ten counts were recorded for this clonotype. The rearrangement links TRBV2 to TRBJ2-1; 8 bases line up with TRBD2. From germline, CDR1 is SNHLY and CDR2 FYNNEI. The J segment lost 7 bases and the V segment lost 5 bases, leaving 13 bases of the junction unmatched. This CDR3 comprises 16 residues. The chain's CDR3 is CASSLRTSFTGNEQFF. The CDR3 region has the DNA TGTGCCAGCAGTTTACGGACTAGCTTCACCGGGAATGAGCAGTTCTTC.

This chain uses TRBV28 with TRBJ1-2; 11 bases are a match to TRBD1. Per the germline V gene, CDR1 is MDHEN and CDR2 is SYDVKM. The V and J ends lost 8 bases and 13 bases, in that order; junction bases with no gene match: 12. This CDR3 contains 13 residues. This CDR3 reads CASQGTGGYGRTF. CDR3 nucleotide sequence: TGTGCCAGCCAAGGGACAGGGGGATATGGCCGCACCTTC.

This chain joins TRBV6-2 or TRBV6-3 and TRBJ1-1; TRBD1 is a possible D gene (6 bases). With 2 bases removed from V and 1 base from J, the gap between germline ends came to 14 bases. Germline CDR1 is MNHEY and CDR2 is SVGEGT. The CDR3 spans 16 residues. CDR3 nucleotides: TGTGCCAGCAGTTACCAACAGGGACGTACGAACACTGAAGCTTTCTTT. Translated, it gives CASSYQQGRTNTEAFF.

This clonotype was seen many times. The chain has TRBV6-5 and TRBJ2-1; TRBD1 matches 7 bases. The CDR3 length is 15 residues. Germline lookup yields CDR1 MNHEY and CDR2 SVGAGI. After removal of 5 bases from V and 4 bases from J, the junction contained 8 bases not matched to a gene. The CDR3 bases are TGTGCCAGCAGTCCTATGACAGGGTTGTACAATGAGCAGTTCTTC. Amino acid sequence: CASSPMTGLYNEQFF.

This clonotype was found many times. The chain uses TRBV5-4 and TRBJ2-3; 9 bases match TRBD2. Germline V gene sequence: CDR1 SGHNT, CDR2 YYREEE (reference sequence). The CDR3 is made up of 17 amino acids. The V gene end was trimmed by 0 bases and the J gene end by 2 bases; junction bases not matched to a gene: 7. The CDR3 reads CASSLGGPSGVTDTQYF. CDR3 bases: TGTGCCAGCAGCTTGGGGGGGCCTAGCGGGGTCACAGATACGCAGTATTTT.

The chain joins TRBV20-1 to TRBJ1-2, with TRBD1 matching 8 bases. Germline V CDR1 and CDR2: DFQATT, SNEGSKA (reference sequence). V was pared by 6 bases and J by 4 bases, with 16 bases of the junction left unmatched. This CDR3 spans 16 amino acids. The CDR3 bases are TGCAGTGCCGAGACAGGGGCCCGACTCGGGGGCTATGGCTACACCTTC. This encodes CSAETGARLGGYGYTF.

The CDR3 is CASSADRASGNTIYF. For the CDR3, the DNA is TGTGCCAGCAGCGCAGACAGGGCCTCTGGAAACACCATATATTTT. The chain joins TRBV6-5 to TRBJ1-3; 7 bases align to TRBD1. CDR1 is MNHEY and CDR2 is SVGAGI in the germline V gene. With 6 bases clipped from V and 0 bases from J, the junction kept 5 bases outside the gene matches. The CDR3 contains 15 residues.

This clonotype was counted many times. The CDR3 sequence is CSASNGQGYNEQFF. In DNA, the CDR3 is TGCAGTGCTAGTAATGGACAGGGGTACAATGAGCAGTTCTTC. The J gene is TRBJ2-1, the V gene TRBV20-1; 9 bases agree with TRBD1. CDR3 size: 14 residues. V dropped 3 bases and J dropped 4; count of bases not matched to a gene: 4. The germline gives CDR1 DFQATT, CDR2 SNEGSKA (reference sequence).

The V and J genes are TRBV7-8 and TRBJ1-4; D is unclear. The germline V and J ends were trimmed by 6 bases and 3 bases, with 11 bases remaining between them. The CDR3 sequence is 14 residues long. Germline V lookup: CDR1 SGHVS, CDR2 FQNEAQ. CDR3 DNA: TGTGCCAGCAGACCCGGGGTAGCTAATGAAAAACTGTTTTTT. Translating it yields CASRPGVANEKLFF.

The chain couples TRBV15 to TRBJ2-2, with 7 bases fitting TRBD1. The CDR3 extends over 15 amino acids. CDR1 LNHNV and CDR2 YYDKDF come from the germline V gene (reference sequence). J gave up 10 bases and V 5 bases, and 13 bases lay outside the gene matches. The CDR3 DNA sequence: TGTGCCACCAGCCAACACAGGGGCCTAACCTTGGAGCTGTTTTTT. Protein sequence: CATSQHRGLTLELFF.

In its sample, this clonotype was seen a few times. V is TRBV3-1 and J is TRBJ1-4; a possible D gene is TRBD1 (5 bases). The CDR3 spans 15 residues. The V end lost 1 base, the J end lost 8 bases, and 14 bases lay between the germline ends. Germline V gives CDR1 LGHDT, CDR2 YNNKEL (reference sequence). CDR3 bases: TGTGCCAGCAGCCAAGTCGGCAGGGCACGGGAAAAACTGTTTTTT. Amino acid sequence: CASSQVGRAREKLFF.

About this clonotype: This sequence may be a read error, since a much larger clone differs from it by one base. The chain has TRBV7-9 and TRBJ2-5; D unclear. Germline CDR1 is SEHNR and CDR2 is FQNEAQ (reference sequence). This CDR3 region has 15 residues. The CDR3 region is CASSLATGQQEAQYF. CDR3 nucleotide sequence: TGTGCCAGCAGCTTAGCTACGGGTCAGCAAGAGGCCCAGTACTTC.

The V call is TRBV5-1, the J call TRBJ2-2; 10 nucleotides agree with TRBD2. V lost 4 bases, J lost 0 bases, and 9 bases stayed unmatched. The CDR3 loop spans 18 amino acids. Germline CDR1 reads SGHRS; CDR2 reads YFSETQ. The CDR3 nucleotides are TGCGCCAGCAGCCCTGGGTTAGCGGGGGGCACGAACACCGGGGAGCTGTTTTTT. Translated, it gives CASSPGLAGGTNTGELFF.

This clonotype was detected only a few times. The chain recombines TRBV18 with TRBJ1-6; 7 bases line up with TRBD1. V gave up 5 bases and J gave up 7 bases; unmatched junction bases: 8. CDR1 and CDR2 (germline): KGHSH, LQKENI. This CDR3 comprises 15 residues. The CDR3 is CASSGRQGPNSPLHF. The DNA for the CDR3 is TGTGCCAGCTCAGGTCGACAGGGACCCAATTCACCCCTCCACTTT.

This clonotype was seen only a few times. The chain links TRBV5-1 to TRBJ2-1; TRBD1 or TRBD2 may be the D gene (5 bases each). Germline CDR1 and CDR2: SGHRS and YFSETQ. There are 15 residues in the CDR3. V shed 0 bases and J shed 7 bases, with 14 bases lying between them. CDR3 DNA sequence: TGCGCCAGCAGCTTGGAACCGGGACGCGTGAATGAGCAGTTCTTC. This encodes CASSLEPGRVNEQFF.

The V call is TRBV6-6, the J call TRBJ1-2; D possibly corresponds to TRBD1 (5 bases). The CDR3 has 14 amino acids. The V gene lost 6 bases and the J gene lost 1 base, with 12 bases spanning the gap. Germline lookup yields CDR1 MNHNY and CDR2 SVGAGI (reference sequence). The CDR3: CASSLPDSNYGYTF. CDR3 DNA sequence: TGTGCCAGCAGCCTTCCCGACAGTAACTATGGCTACACCTTC.